This record looks at one T cell receptor beta chain sequence and its context. It lacks a known antigen. The sample holds no much larger clone one base away, and base qualities are not on file. Library construction relied on PCR. At the Johns Hopkins FTIC core, DNA from the cultured CD4+ T cells underwent TCR sequencing with the Oncomine TCR Beta short-read assay. Genomic DNA was extracted from the cultured CD4+ T cells with the QIAamp micro DNA kit. Oncomine TCR Beta libraries from cultured CD4+ T cells were pooled using unique dual indexes and sequenced on an Illumina iSeq 100. From the authors' description of their analysis: Non-productive sequences were removed, and CDR3s that did not start with C, did not end with F or W, or were shorter than 7 amino acids were discarded. The MANAFEST web application identified antigen-specific clonotypes by comparing peptide-stimulated wells against reference wells and other culture wells. An FDR below 0.05, an odds ratio above 5, and a productive frequency above 0.1% in at least two of three replicate wells were required for clones to be considered positive. A clonotype was classed as cross-reactive if the clonotype showed significant expansion both in SARS-CoV-2 spike wells and in at least one common cold coronavirus spike condition. Similarity between CDR3 sequences was evaluated in R version 3.6.1 using Levenshtein distances (stringdist) and unrooted phylogenetic trees (ape). Using fastp trimming at Q25 and MiXCR clonotype assembly, TCRdb reanalyzed the public sequencing data and kept in-frame beta chains. Each CDR3 protein appears once, grouped with its most common genes and DNA. The V and J calls were determined by TCRdb, not by the authors. This sample lists about 16,000 distinct CDR3 sequences; about 51% were detected once. Together, the top ten hold approximately 19% of the sample.

This record comes from a study of vaccination and CD4 T cells after COVID-19 (dated by TCRdb to between 2020 and 2023). For the study in its entirety: Every convalescent patient had a positive nasal swab PCR test for SARS-CoV-2, with mild disease in roughly 10 patients and severe disease in one. The spike-specific CD4+ TCR repertoire was compared before and after mRNA vaccination in approximately 9 COVID-19 convalescent patients and a handful of infection-naive healthy vaccine recipients. Control cultures received a CEFX viral epitope pool as the positive control, an HIV-1 Nef peptide pool as the negative control, or no peptide. The convalescent cohort comprised six males and four females, including two Hispanic individuals, seven Caucasians, two Asians and one multiracial person. Post-COVID blood samples from convalescent patients were collected a median of about 110 days after diagnosis, with a range of 35 to 161 days. For stimulating the cultures, overlapping spike peptide pools were used, derived from SARS-CoV-2 as well as from the common cold coronaviruses HCoV-NL63, HCoV-OC43 and HCoV-229E. Participants received two doses of either the Pfizer-BioNTech BNT162b2 vaccine (n=8) or the Moderna mRNA-1273 vaccine (n=2). The time from the second vaccine dose to post-vaccine blood sampling had a median of approximately 72 days and ranged from roughly 13 to 241 days. Results the study describes overall, beyond this receptor: Among convalescent patients, a median around 89% of the SARS-CoV-2-reactive clones seen after vaccination appeared only after vaccination, which suggests priming specific to the vaccine. The study included relatively few convalescent patients and did not analyze early timepoints after natural infection. The median number of SARS-CoV-2-reactive clonotypes rose from 21 after infection to roughly 38 after vaccination, but the change was not significant. Of the vaccine-specific clones in convalescent patients, 304 of 307, or nearly all, reacted only to SARS-CoV-2 spike and did not cross-react with common cold coronaviruses.

Per the publication, the treatment or condition label means: roughly 11-day PBMC culture with coronavirus spike peptide pools or control peptides (ViraFEST assay). The ViraFEST assay was used in the study, in which antigen-specific T cells were expanded with peptide pools and expanded clonotypes were subsequently identified by TCR sequencing. The convalescent patients' positive SARS-CoV-2 PCR tests fell between March and December 2020, which was before the Alpha, Beta and Delta variants emerged in the United States. More than 1.5 million PBMCs per well were cultured in IMDM with 5% human AB serum and 8 to 10 IU/ml IL-2, plus 10 ug/ml peptide pools. Half of the culture medium was replaced with fresh IL-2-containing medium on days 3 and 7. After around 11 days of culture, CD4+ T cells were isolated by negative selection using the EasySep CD4+ T cell isolation kit. Ficoll-Paque Plus gradient centrifugation was used to isolate PBMCs from whole blood, and the isolated PBMCs were then either used fresh or cryopreserved at -140C. Each culture condition was generally run in triplicate wells.

Trimming at the junction amounts to 4 bases on V and 4 bases on J, and the germline ends lie 11 bases apart. The CDR3 measures 13 amino acids from cysteine to phenylalanine. Only the CDR3 region is kept as DNA, spanning 39 bases read in frame from base 1. From the germline V gene, CDR1 is SQVTM and CDR2 is ANQGSEA. The specimen was CD4+ T cells from blood, cultured in vitro, collected before SARS-CoV-2 vaccination. The TCR sequence derives from a human donor who had recovered from COVID-19. The sequence links TRBV29-1 to TRBJ1-3, with the D gene too uncertain to name. CDR3 loop: CSVAPRLGNTIYF. The DNA sequence is TGCAGCGTTGCCCCCAGGCTCGGAAACACCATATATTTT. Outside the CDR3, residues come from the reference TRBV29-1 and TRBJ1-3 proteins, so the full variable domain is: SAVISQKPSRDICQRGTSLTIQCQVDSQVTMMFWYRQQPGQSLTLIATANQGSEATYESGFVIDKFPISRPNLTFSTLTVSNMSPEDSSIYLCSVAPRLGNTIYFGEGSWLTVV.